This paragraph covers one T cell receptor beta chain sequence. The antigen remains unidentified. The time point was: identical approximately 11-day culture without peptide (control). The data were produced by immunoSEQ multiplex PCR, yet TCRdb's version contains in-frame clones alone and is incomplete. The data show roughly 14,000 clones, about nine tenths seen once. The data derive from a study of PD-1 blockade in mismatch repair-deficient tumors. The germline gives CDR1 SGHRS, CDR2 YFSETQ. The CDR3 is 14 amino acids. Trimming left V 3 bases short and J 6 bases short, with 16 bases between. This material consisted of cells cultured in vitro, taken from a patient treated with pembrolizumab. The TCR originated in an adult with mismatch repair-deficient cancer. The chain combines TRBV5-1 with TRBJ2-7; the D is unclear. Here the CDR3 DNA reads TGCGCCAGCAGCTCGGACCCTAGTGTCCCCGAGCAGTACTTC. Protein product: CASSSDPSVPEQYF.